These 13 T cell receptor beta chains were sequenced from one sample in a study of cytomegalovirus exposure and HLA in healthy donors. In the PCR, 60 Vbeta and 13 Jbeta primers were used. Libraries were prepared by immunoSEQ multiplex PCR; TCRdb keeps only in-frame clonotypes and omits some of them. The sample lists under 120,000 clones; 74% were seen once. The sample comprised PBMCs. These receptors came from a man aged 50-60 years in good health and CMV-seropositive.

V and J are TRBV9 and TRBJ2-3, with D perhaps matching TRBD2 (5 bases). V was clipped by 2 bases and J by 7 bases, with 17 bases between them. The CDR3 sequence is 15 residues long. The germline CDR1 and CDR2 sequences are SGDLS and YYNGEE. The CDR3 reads CASSVHGRAEYTQYF. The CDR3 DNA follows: TGTGCCAGCAGCGTGCACGGGCGGGCGGAGTATACGCAGTATTTT.

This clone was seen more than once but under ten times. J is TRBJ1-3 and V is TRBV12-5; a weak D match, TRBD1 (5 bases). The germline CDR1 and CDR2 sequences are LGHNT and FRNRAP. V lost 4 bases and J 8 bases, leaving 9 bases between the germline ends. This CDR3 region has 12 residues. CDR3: CASGSRVDTIYF. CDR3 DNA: TGTGCTAGTGGTTCCAGGGTTGACACCATATATTTT.

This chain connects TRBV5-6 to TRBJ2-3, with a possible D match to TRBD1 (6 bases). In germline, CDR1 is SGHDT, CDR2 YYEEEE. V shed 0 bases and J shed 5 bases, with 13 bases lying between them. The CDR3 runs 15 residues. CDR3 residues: CASSLGGQGIDTQYF. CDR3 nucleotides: TGTGCCAGCAGCTTGGGGGGGCAGGGGATAGATACGCAGTATTTT.

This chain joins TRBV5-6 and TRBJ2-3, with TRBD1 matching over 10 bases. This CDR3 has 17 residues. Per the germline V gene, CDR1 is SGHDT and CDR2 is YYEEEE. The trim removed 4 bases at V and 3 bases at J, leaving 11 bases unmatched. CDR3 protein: CASSGLPGTGATDTQYF. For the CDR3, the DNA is TGTGCCAGCAGCGGACTTCCCGGGACAGGGGCGACAGATACGCAGTATTTT.

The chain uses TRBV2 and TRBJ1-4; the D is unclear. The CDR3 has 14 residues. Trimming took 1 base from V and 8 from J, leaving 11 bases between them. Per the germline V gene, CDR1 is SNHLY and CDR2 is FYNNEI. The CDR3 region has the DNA TGTGCCAGCAGTGAAGACATTGGGAGGGAAAAACTGTTTTTT. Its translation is CASSEDIGREKLFF.

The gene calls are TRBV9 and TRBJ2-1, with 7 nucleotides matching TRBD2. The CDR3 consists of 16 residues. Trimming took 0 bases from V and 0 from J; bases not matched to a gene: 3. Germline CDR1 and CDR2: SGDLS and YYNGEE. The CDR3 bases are TGTGCCAGCAGCGTAGTGCGGGGGAGCTCCTACAATGAGCAGTTCTTC. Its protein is CASSVVRGSSYNEQFF.

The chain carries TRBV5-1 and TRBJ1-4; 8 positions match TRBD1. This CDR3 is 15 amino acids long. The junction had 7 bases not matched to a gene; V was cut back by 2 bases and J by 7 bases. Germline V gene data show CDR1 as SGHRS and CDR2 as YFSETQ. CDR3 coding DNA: TGCGCCAGCAGCTTTCAGGGGGCGGGTAGTGAAAAACTGTTTTTT. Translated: CASSFQGAGSEKLFF.

The CDR3: CASSQEGGRRVEQYF. DNA for the CDR3: TGCGCCAGCAGCCAAGAGGGGGGACGGCGTGTGGAGCAGTACTTC. The J gene is TRBJ2-7, the V gene TRBV4-1; perhaps TRBD2 as D (6 bases). V lost 0 bases to trimming and J lost 7 bases, with 16 bases between them. CDR3 size: 15 residues. Per the germline V gene, CDR1 is MGHRA and CDR2 is YSYEKL.

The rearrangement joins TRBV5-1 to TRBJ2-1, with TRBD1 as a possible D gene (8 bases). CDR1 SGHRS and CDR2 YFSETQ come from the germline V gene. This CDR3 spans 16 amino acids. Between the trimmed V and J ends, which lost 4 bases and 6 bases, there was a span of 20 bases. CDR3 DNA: TGCGCCAGCAGCCGGGGGAGGGACAGGAAATTCAATGAGCAGTTCTTC. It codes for CASSRGRDRKFNEQFF.

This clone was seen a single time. The CDR3 coding sequence is TGTGCCAGCAGTTACCAGGGAGGGCAGCCCCAGCATTTT. Translated, it gives CASSYQGGQPQHF. V usage is TRBV6-5 and J usage is TRBJ1-5; tentative D call: TRBD1 (5 bases). Deletions cut 2 bases from V and 7 bases from J, with 9 bases between. Germline V CDR1 and CDR2: MNHEY, SVGAGI. The CDR3 has 13 residues.

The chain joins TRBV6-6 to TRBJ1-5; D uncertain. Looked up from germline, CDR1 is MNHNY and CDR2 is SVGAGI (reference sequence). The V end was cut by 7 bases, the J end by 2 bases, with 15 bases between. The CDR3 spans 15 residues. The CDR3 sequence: CASTFGRRGNQPQHF. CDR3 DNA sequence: TGTGCCAGCACTTTCGGAAGGCGGGGCAATCAGCCCCAGCATTTT.

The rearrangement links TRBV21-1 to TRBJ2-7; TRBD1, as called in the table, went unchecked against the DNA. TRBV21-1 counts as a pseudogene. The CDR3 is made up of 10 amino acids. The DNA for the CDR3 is TGTGCCAGCAGGACACCCGAGCAGTACTTC. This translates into CASRTPEQYF.

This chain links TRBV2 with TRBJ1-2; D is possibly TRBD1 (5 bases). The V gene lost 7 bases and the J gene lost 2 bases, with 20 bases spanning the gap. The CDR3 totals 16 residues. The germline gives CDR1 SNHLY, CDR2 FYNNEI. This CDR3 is CASNFHRTKLNYGYTF. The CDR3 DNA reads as TGTGCCAGCAATTTTCACAGGACGAAGCTCAACTATGGCTACACCTTC.